The present entry profiles one TCR beta chain with its context. Its antigen remains unidentified. CDR3 size: 13 residues. Germline V CDR1 and CDR2: MNHNY, SVGAGI (reference sequence). V was trimmed by 3 bases and J by 8 bases, leaving 13 bases between them. The data were obtained in a study of cytomegalovirus exposure and HLA in healthy donors. Study-wide findings and caveats: CMV antigen specificity of a few CMV-associated chains was confirmed in vitro. Across donors, presence/absence analyses took sequencing depth to be roughly uniform.

The study ran its PCR with 60 Vbeta and 13 Jbeta primers. Profiled with immunoSEQ multiplex PCR; TCRdb holds only in-frame clones, not every one. Of roughly 120,000 clones in the sample, approximately 80% were seen once. The origin of this receptor is a human donor in good health. The chain recombines TRBV6-6 with TRBJ1-2, with a weak D call TRBD1 (5 bases). The specimen sequenced was PBMCs. CDR3 DNA: TGTGCCAGCAGTTATATGGACCAGGGCGGCTACACCTTC. Protein product: CASSYMDQGGYTF.